This entry lists 9 T cell receptor beta chains sequenced from one sample in a study of T cells in Graves' hyperthyroidism and ophthalmopathy. The CDR3 regions of TCR beta were amplified from RNA transcripts. The study used the HTBI primer set for a first-round RT-PCR of the TCR CDR3. TCRdb re-called the multiplex PCR reads through MiXCR, storing one row per CDR3 protein. The table has about 640,000 distinct CDR3 sequences, around 21% seen once. The specimen sequenced was blood. These receptors were obtained from a man aged 25 to 40 with Graves' ophthalmopathy.

This clonotype was counted a few times. V is TRBV15 and J is TRBJ1-5; D ambiguous. The CDR3 contains 12 residues. V was pared by 11 bases and J by 3 bases, with 11 bases between. CDR1 is LNHNV and CDR2 is YYDKDF in the germline V gene (reference sequence). The CDR3 nucleotides are TGTGCCTGCGGCAGTCTCAATCAGCCCCAGCATTTT. It codes for CACGSLNQPQHF.

This clonotype has just a few counts. The genes are TRBV6-2 or TRBV6-3 and TRBJ1-5, with 7 bases lining up with TRBD1. The CDR3 is 14 residues long. V lost 6 bases and J lost 6; bases outside the gene matches: 8. The germline V gene has CDR1 MNHEY and CDR2 SVGEGT. DNA for the CDR3: TGTGCCAGCAGCGCCTTGACAGGGACTCAGCCCCAGCATTTT. It translates to CASSALTGTQPQHF.

This clonotype came up a few times. The chain combines TRBV7-2 with TRBJ2-5; D gene uncertain. The CDR3 consists of 15 residues. Trimming removed 0 bases at V and 1 base at J, with 9 bases between. In germline, CDR1 is SGHTA, CDR2 FQGNSA. The CDR3: CASSLAGPGQETQYF. The CDR3 bases are TGTGCCAGCAGCTTAGCCGGGCCAGGCCAAGAGACCCAGTACTTC.

Many counts were recorded for this clonotype. The genes are TRBV5-4 and TRBJ2-5; TRBD2 aligns across 8 bases. The CDR3 is 15 amino acids. Germline trimming cut 1 base from V and 6 bases from J; bases unmatched to any gene: 8. CDR1 and CDR2 (germline): SGHNT, YYREEE (reference sequence). This CDR3 is CASSLLASGFQTQYF. DNA of the CDR3: TGTGCCAGCAGCTTGCTGGCTAGCGGGTTCCAGACCCAGTACTTC.

This clonotype was detected only a few times. This chain uses TRBV10-2 with TRBJ2-5, with 9 nucleotides matching TRBD1. Looked up from germline, CDR1 is WSHSY and CDR2 is SAAADI. The CDR3 extends over 14 amino acids. Germline trimming cut 2 bases from V and 5 bases from J; bases unmatched to any gene: 3. CDR3 protein: CASSENGQGETQYF. The CDR3, as DNA: TGCGCCAGCAGTGAGAACGGACAGGGGGAGACCCAGTACTTC.

This clonotype occurred a few times. This rearrangement joins TRBV5-8 to TRBJ2-3; a possible D gene is TRBD2 (5 bases). This CDR3 comprises 14 residues. CDR1 and CDR2 from the germline V gene are SGHTS and YDEGEE. V dropped 0 bases and J dropped 7 bases, with 12 bases sitting between them. The CDR3 spells CASSLGGSGNTQYF. The CDR3 region has the DNA TGTGCCAGCAGCTTGGGAGGGAGTGGGAATACGCAGTATTTT.

The gene calls are TRBV7-3 and TRBJ2-3; a weak D match, TRBD1 (5 bases). The CDR3 runs 13 residues. V lost 4 bases and J lost 6, with 11 bases in between. Germline V gene lookup returns CDR1 SGHTA and CDR2 FQGTGA. CDR3 in amino acids: CASSSLWGDTQYF. As DNA, the CDR3 is TGTGCCAGCAGCTCCCTTTGGGGCGATACGCAGTATTTT.

This clonotype appeared many times. This chain links TRBV12-3 or TRBV12-4 with TRBJ1-2, with TRBD1 identical over 7 bases. J was trimmed by 4 bases and V by 5 bases; bases with no gene match: 4. CDR3 size: 13 residues. The CDR3 sequence: CASSPGTAYGYTF. CDR3 coding DNA: TGTGCCAGCAGTCCCGGGACAGCCTATGGCTACACCTTC.

The V and J genes are TRBV19 and TRBJ1-5; 7 bases line up with TRBD1. This CDR3 comprises 14 residues. J gave up 5 bases and V 3 bases, and 4 bases lay outside the gene matches. CDR1 is LNHDA and CDR2 is SQIVND in the germline V gene (reference sequence). CDR3 sequence: CASSMTGLDQPQHF. The CDR3 nucleotides read TGTGCCAGTAGTATGACAGGGCTCGATCAGCCCCAGCATTTT.